This T cell receptor (beta chain) was identified during a study of cytomegalovirus exposure and HLA in healthy donors (dated by TCRdb to 2016 to 2017). Broadly, across the study: In an earlier analysis of 550 to 750 of the donors, 276 Gb of sequence data and 100 million or so unique TCR beta sequences from 180 million or so T cells were reported. Among a few hundred genotyped donors of the cohort, an average of approximately 250,000 unique TCR beta nucleotide sequences were sequenced per donor, 15% to 20% of them non-productive. A later genetic analysis took genome-wide SNP genotypes for 398 of the 666 donors and used that subset as a discovery cohort. In an earlier analysis of roughly 540 of the donors, high-throughput TCR beta sequencing was used to judge whether each TCR beta V gene segment behaved as functional or pseudogenic. Because of strong linkage in the cohort, roughly five DR-DQ haplotypes were treated as single units for association and clustering. To predict cytomegalovirus infection status, the study brought together high-throughput TCR immunosequencing, statistical association of individual TCRs with disease status, and machine learning. Class I and class II HLA loci were covered by the typing at four-digit resolution. A separate validation cohort of 90 to 150 different subjects was used in addition to the 666-subject first cohort. The number of donors typed differed by locus, with about 629-640 for A, B, C, DRB1 and DQB1, over 500 for DQA1, 600 to 610 for DPA1, and roughly 450 for DPB1. Rather than using new phenotypic data, the later analysis identified candidate immune exposures from TCR beta sequences and from how often those sequences occurred across donors. Alongside the repertoire data, information on donor age, sex, ethnicity and CMV serostatus was compiled. The study aimed to test whether signatures of past pathogen exposure could be identified by cataloging public T cell receptors. The T cell repertoires of about 700 subjects were profiled by immunosequencing and related to cytomegalovirus serostatus. All discovery cohort repertoires had been generated using a single sequencing platform. A later analysis re-examined previously published TCR beta repertoires from several hundred donors and added high-resolution HLA genotyping to investigate patterns of TCR occurrence. Roughly 320 gigabases of sequencing data and around 90 million unique TCR sequences made up an early release that covered several hundred HLA-typed donors. Of the roughly 410 genotyped donors, 80% to 90% were placed in the genetic ancestry cluster associated with self-reported Caucasian donors. General findings and caveats noted by the study authors: Because counts were too low, roughly 16 rarely observed V segments, including chromosome 9 orphons, were excluded from the earlier analysis of about 500 of the donors. In a later analysis, HLA-associated TCR beta chains showed more clonal expansion and lower generation probabilities than non-associated chains that were equally common. An earlier analysis of approximately 600 of the donors showed that most TCR beta V segments appeared in productive rearrangements either about 87% or about 30% of the time, which broadly matched IMGT annotations. A cluster of highly shared sequence variants was judged likely to represent a technical artifact of the sequencing pipeline. Roughly uniform sequencing depth across donors was assumed in presence/absence analyses, although this assumption may not hold. Because HLA typing was unavailable for some donors at each locus, only the typed subset was used in association tests. Linkage disequilibrium might explain the correlated functional status among segregating V segments, but an unknown experimental factor could not be excluded. A few of the identified cytomegalovirus-associated TCR beta chains were confirmed in vitro to be specific for cytomegalovirus antigens. Cytomegalovirus status was reported to be diagnosed by the classifier with high specificity and sensitivity in both the original and validation cohorts. The authors suggested that the approach could potentially be generalized to other disease states and immunological phenotypes. Most CMV-associated TCR beta chains appeared to be HLA-restricted in a later analysis, and the HLA associations seemed to be driven largely by CMV exposure. A further reported finding was that TCR beta sequences accurately predicted the HLA-A and HLA-B alleles for most subjects in the first cohort. An association between a missense DCLRE1C variant and V-gene and J-gene trimming of TCR beta chains was found in a later genetic analysis and replicated in an independent cohort. Only TCR beta chains were sequenced in this cohort, and the absence of alpha or paired-chain data limited detectable features. For the cohort, immune exposure information was limited to CMV serostatus. While some public TCRs were present in many individuals, most TCR sequences turned up only very rarely across donors. Compared with the roughly 600-donor mean, donors in an Asian-associated ancestry cluster had fewer N-insertions in productive TCRs, according to a later genetic analysis. A later analysis found that TCR association rates varied across HLA loci, with DRB1 alleles showing the most associated TCRs and HLA-C alleles the fewest. The study listed approximately 150 TCR beta chains as associated with cytomegalovirus. Assigning TCR associations to individual alleles was difficult when HLA alleles, especially DR and DQ, strongly co-occurred. The 87-base-pair reads could not distinguish some IMGT-functional V segments, including TRBV6-2 and TRBV6-3, so those segments were excluded. A later analysis reported that several top co-occurrence clusters appeared linked to parvovirus B19, influenza, CMV and Epstein-Barr virus. Specific HLA alleles were associated with 15,000 to 20,000 TCR beta sequences at a false discovery rate of 0.05 in a later analysis.

To note about this clone: This receptor's antigen is unknown. It has no much larger one-base neighbor in the sample; base qualities were not kept.

V is trimmed back by 3 bases and J by 5 bases, and the junction contains 18 bases that no gene match accounts for. From a lookup of the germline V gene (reference sequence), CDR1 and CDR2 are SEHNR and FQNEAQ. The CDR3 holds 19 amino acids from the cysteine to the phenylalanine. Only the CDR3 DNA stays, 57 bases, in frame from base 1. The cohort was made up of 500 to 800 healthy bone marrow donors. At the time of sampling, all cohort members were nominally healthy, though unrecorded immune exposures were likely present. The donor was CMV seropositive and was included in the group of 290 or so seropositive cohort members. A peripheral blood sample was provided by each donor, and peripheral blood mononuclear cells were used for TCR beta sequencing. Genomic DNA extraction from the blood cell samples was performed with the Qiagen DNeasy Blood Extraction Kit. To prepare the library, the immunoSEQ multiplex PCR assay was applied. For the multiplex PCR, a mixture combining 60 forward primers for TCR Vbeta segments and 13 reverse primers for TCR Jbeta segments was used. A multiplex PCR assay on genomic DNA amplified the CDR3 region of rearranged TCR beta genes. The Illumina HiSeq System was used to sequence the amplified TCR beta libraries as 87-base-pair reads. On the study's bioinformatics: A later analysis tallied around 82 million unique TCR beta chains across the 550 to 850 repertoires, and some 12 million of those chains were shared by two or more donors. A nearest-neighbor algorithm error-corrected the raw reads and collapsed the reads into unique sequences, merging closely related sequences to remove PCR and sequencing errors. Alignment of CDR3 sequences to IMGT reference sequences was used to assign V, D and J gene segments. Each retained sequence needed at least a six-nucleotide match to both a V gene segment and a J gene segment. Rearrangements were classified as productive when the CDR3 lacked stop codons and remained in frame with V and J, and all other rearrangements were classified as non-productive. CDR3 was defined by IMGT convention, running from the second conserved V-encoded cysteine to the conserved J-encoded phenylalanine. The earlier analysis of a few hundred of the donors excluded sequences that lacked an unambiguous match to a single V gene segment. In an earlier analysis of approximately 560 of the donors, a V segment was called functional when productive rearrangements were above 56.7%, and segregating when the standard deviation between donors exceeded 5%. A statistical classification framework was developed to diagnose cytomegalovirus status using the catalog of TCR beta chain sequences. In a later analysis, V and J genes were assigned by comparing TCR nucleotide sequences against IMGT/GENE-DB human TR gene sequences. A later analysis assigned CDR3 sequences and most-parsimonious VDJ recombination scenarios with the TCRdist pipeline. In a later analysis, each TCR beta chain was defined by its CDR3 amino acid sequence together with its V-gene family, and reads lacking a unique V-gene family were excluded. A later analysis removed several hundred highly shared, low-generation-probability nucleotide sequences to deal with suspected cross-contamination and a sequencing artifact. A later analysis calculated a clonal expansion index for each public chain from normalized within-repertoire ranks of inferred template counts. In a later analysis, generation probabilities were computed with a VDJ recombination model fitted to out-of-frame rearrangements, and the resulting probabilities were checked against IGoR. In a later analysis, hypergeometric tests were used to score TCR-TCR, TCR-HLA and TCR-CMV co-occurrence, with a repertoire-size bias correction applied to TCR pairs. In a later analysis, false discovery rates were estimated by permuting HLA or CMV assignments 20 times. In a later analysis, co-occurring TCRs were grouped using DBSCAN, with TCRdist sequence similarity added in when clustering inside HLA-allele-positive subsets. Repertoires with fewer than 30,000 or more than 120,000 public chains, plus five repertoires with anomalous nucleotide sharing, were excluded from co-occurrence clustering. TCRdb's version of the immuneACCESS table is confined to in-frame rearrangements and falls short of the full clone set. An unresolved V gene accounts for under half of the shortfall where checked; the remainder is of unknown origin. D and trimming come from the DNA, and the V and J calls and clone size come from that table. Recorded for this sample are about 130,000 clones; about 74% of them occurred a single time. The ten largest clones capture more than 3.5% of the sample.

The chain was built from TRBV7-9 and TRBJ2-3; 9 central nucleotides agree with TRBD2. The receptor was derived from a man younger than 35 in good health and CMV-seropositive. Sequenced material: PBMCs. CDR3 region: CASSFPRGVSGGRIDTQYF. The bases read TGTGCCAGCAGCTTCCCTCGAGGGGTTAGCGGGGGTCGGATAGATACGCAGTATTTT.